In its sample, the clone carrying this T cell receptor (beta chain) was seen a few times. Its antigen is as yet unknown. This sample is part of a study of PD-1 blockade in classical Hodgkin lymphoma. Study-wide points: In CD4+ cells, TCR diversity went up significantly by C4D1, but in CD8+ cells it did not. Still unresolved is the cause of the repertoire differences, which may be disease activity or prior therapy. In newly diagnosed patients, baseline TCR diversity was reportedly below that of healthy donors.

Each and every patient relapsed after autologous stem cell transplantation, and patients got differing brentuximab vedotin exposure. Magnetic negative selection isolated CD8+ T cells from thawed PBMCs. The assay was immunoSEQ multiplex PCR, and TCRdb's table has in-frame clones only and misses some. The data contain 450 or so clones, over 70% of them singletons. Trimming took off 6 bases at V and 3 bases at J, with 11 bases between the two ends. CDR3 length equals 13 residues. Germline V gives CDR1 SGHVS, CDR2 FQNEAQ. V is TRBV7-8 and J is TRBJ1-2; weak D call: TRBD1 (5 bases). The material was CD8+ T cells from blood, obtained at baseline. The clonotype was recovered from a human donor with classical Hodgkin lymphoma. The CDR3, as DNA: TGTGCCAGCAGTTCAGAGGGGTACTATGGCTACACCTTC. It encodes CASSSEGYYGYTF.